The following is a T cell receptor (beta chain) sequence with its context. Its matching antigen is unknown. The data stem from a study of graft-versus-host responses after intestinal transplantation. Background on the study: Anti-thymocyte globulin served as induction for all recipients, who then took tacrolimus and steroids for two to three years.

Profiled with immunoSEQ multiplex PCR; TCRdb holds only in-frame clones, not every one. There are more than 95,000 clones in the sample; roughly 87% occur only once, and roughly 0.9% lies in the top ten. With 6 bases removed from V and 2 bases from J, the gap between germline ends came to 13 bases. The germline V gene encodes CDR1 SGHTA and CDR2 FQGNSA. This CDR3 is built from 14 residues. Sequenced here: unstimulated CD4+ T cells sorted from spleen or lymph node cells, sampled before intestinal transplant. The source of this sequence is a human donor who received an intestinal transplant. The gene calls are TRBV7-2 and TRBJ1-2, with no clear D. Written as DNA, the CDR3 is TGTGCCAGCAGATACCCAGGAGACAACTATGGCTACACCTTC. The encoded protein is CASRYPGDNYGYTF.